This T cell receptor beta chain is from a study of shared clonotypes between healthy human individuals. Study at large: A couple of women and a few men aged 18 to 49 served as donors. The study's findings and limits: Estimated richness values were generally larger in naive subsets than in memory subsets. With four donors compared, around 4.7% of naive CD4 clonotypes were shared.

V lost 4 bases, J lost 5 bases, and 15 bases lay in between. The CDR3 length is 15 residues. Germline V gives CDR1 SGHTA, CDR2 FQGNSA. The repertoire was sequenced with immunoSEQ multiplex PCR; TCRdb's copy has only in-frame clones and lacks some. The sample contains 650,000 to 800,000 clones, 72% of which appear only once. This clone was detected a few times. Its cognate antigen is unknown. J is TRBJ2-1 and V is TRBV7-2; either TRBD1 or TRBD2 may fit D (5 bases each). Material: memory CD4+ T cells sorted from blood. Indicated subset: CD45RA-negative fraction. This sequence was found in a woman in her 30s in good health. The CDR3 spells CASSSQPGTNNEQFF. The CDR3 DNA reads as TGTGCCAGCAGCTCGCAACCCGGGACGAACAATGAGCAGTTCTTC.